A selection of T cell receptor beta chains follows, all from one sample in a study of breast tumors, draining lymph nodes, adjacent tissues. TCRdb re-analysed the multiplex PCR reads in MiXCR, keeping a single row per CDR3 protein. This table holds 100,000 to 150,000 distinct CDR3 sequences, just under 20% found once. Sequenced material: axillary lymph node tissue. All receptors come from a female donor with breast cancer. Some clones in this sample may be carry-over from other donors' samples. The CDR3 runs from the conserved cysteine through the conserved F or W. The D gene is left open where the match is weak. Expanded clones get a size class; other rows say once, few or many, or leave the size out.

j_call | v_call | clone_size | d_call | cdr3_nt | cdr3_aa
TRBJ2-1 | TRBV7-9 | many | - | TGTGCCAGCAATAGAGCTGCAAGCTCCTACAATGAGCAGTTCTTC | CASNRAASSYNEQFF
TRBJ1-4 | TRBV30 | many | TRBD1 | TGTGCCTGGAGTGGAGGACAGGCCGATGAAAAACTGTTTTTT | CAWSGGQADEKLFF
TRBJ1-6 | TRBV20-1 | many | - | TGCAGTGCTCCCCCGGGAACCCGGATGAGTTCACCCCTCCACTTT | CSAPPGTRMSSPLHF
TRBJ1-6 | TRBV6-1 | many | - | TGTGCCAGCAGGACAGCCTATAATTCACCCCTCCACTTT | CASRTAYNSPLHF
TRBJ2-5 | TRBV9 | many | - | TGTGCCAGCAGCGGGACCGTTACGGGGGAGACCCAGTACTTC | CASSGTVTGETQYF
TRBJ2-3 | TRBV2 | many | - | TGTGCCAGCAGTGCTGATATCGGGGATACGCAGTATTTT | CASSADIGDTQYF
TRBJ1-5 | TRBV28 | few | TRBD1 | TGTGCCAGCGGCCAAGGCAGGGGGAATCAGCCCCAGCATTTT | CASGQGRGNQPQHF
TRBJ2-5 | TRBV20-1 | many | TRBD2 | TGCAGTGCTATTGAAACGGGGGGAGAGACCCAGTACTTC | CSAIETGGETQYF
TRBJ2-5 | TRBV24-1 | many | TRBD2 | TGTGCCTCCCCTAACCAATTAGCGGGGGTGTATTTGGAGACCCAGTACTTC | CASPNQLAGVYLETQYF
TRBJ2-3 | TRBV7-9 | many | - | TGTGCCAGCAGCCTCCAGATGGGGGACGCAGATACGCAGTATTTT | CASSLQMGDADTQYF
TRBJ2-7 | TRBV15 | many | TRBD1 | TGTGCCACCAGCAAAGGGGGCAGGGCGTTGGACGAGCAGTACTTC | CATSKGGRALDEQYF
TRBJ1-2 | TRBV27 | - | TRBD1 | TGTGCCAGTCGACAGGGGATAGGCTATGGCTACACCTTC | CASRQGIGYGYTF
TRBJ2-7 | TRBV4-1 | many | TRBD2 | TGCGCCAGCAGCCATCACGGACTAGCGGGAGGCAACGACGAGCAGTACTTC | CASSHHGLAGGNDEQYF
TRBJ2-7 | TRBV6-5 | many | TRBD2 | TGTGCCAGCAGTTACTCGCTTGTAGCGGGAGTGGACGAGCAGTACTTC | CASSYSLVAGVDEQYF
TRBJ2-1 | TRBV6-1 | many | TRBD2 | TGTGCCAGCAGGTTAGCTAGCGGAGCTTACAATGAGCAGTTCTTC | CASRLASGAYNEQFF
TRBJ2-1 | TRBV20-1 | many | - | TGCAGTGCTTTACCCTATACTAAATTCAATGAGCAGTTCTTC | CSALPYTKFNEQFF
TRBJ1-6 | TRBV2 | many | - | TGTGCCTCGGGGCGTTGGAATTCACCCCTCCACTTT | CASGRWNSPLHF
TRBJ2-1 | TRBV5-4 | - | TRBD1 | TGTGCCAGCAGCATAGGCGGGTGGGCGACAGGGTCCTACAATGAGCAGTTCTTC | CASSIGGWATGSYNEQFF
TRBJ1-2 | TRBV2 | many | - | TGTGCCAGCAGTGATCCAACGGGGGCCGTCCGGGGCTACACCTTC | CASSDPTGAVRGYTF
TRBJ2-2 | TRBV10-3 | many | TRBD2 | TGTGCCATCAGGGGAGCGGGGGCGCTTGCCGGGGAGCTGTTTTTT | CAIRGAGALAGELFF
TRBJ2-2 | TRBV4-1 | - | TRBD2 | TGCGCCAGCAGCCAAGAAACTAGCGGGAGCGCCGGGGAGCTGTTTTTT | CASSQETSGSAGELFF
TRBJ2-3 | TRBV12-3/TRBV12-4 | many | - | TGTGCCAGCAGTTTCCGGTTTTTTGACATGACAGATACGCAGTATTTT | CASSFRFFDMTDTQYF
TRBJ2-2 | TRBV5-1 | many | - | TGCGCCAGCAGCTTCGAGGGGGCGCGGGGCACCGGGGAGCTGTTTTTT | CASSFEGARGTGELFF
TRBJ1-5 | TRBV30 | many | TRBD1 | TGTGCCTGGAGCTCGGGACAGGGTTTTCAGCCCCAGCATTTT | CAWSSGQGFQPQHF
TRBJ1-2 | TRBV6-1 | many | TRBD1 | TGTGCCAGCCGGAGGGACAGAGGCTACACCTTC | CASRRDRGYTF